This TCR beta chain was recorded in a study of T cells in Graves' hyperthyroidism and ophthalmopathy. Graves' hyperthyroidism is called stable when ophthalmopathy does not progress within 18 months. Clinicians diagnosed patients from clinical symptoms, serum thyroxine and TRAb, thyroid ultrasound and orbital computed tomography. About 9.4 ml fresh peripheral blood yielded the PBMCs. Germline trimming cut 5 bases from V and 1 base from J; bases unmatched to any gene: 6. The CDR3 extends over 15 amino acids. CDR1 SGHNT and CDR2 YYREEE come from the germline V gene (reference sequence). Study-level findings and limits: Most expanded thyroid clonotypes above 0.001 also appeared in blood.

Regions amplified from RNA transcripts were the TCR beta CDR3 regions. HTBI primers drove first-round RT-PCR of the TCR CDR3. MiXCR was run by TCRdb on the multiplex PCR reads, yielding one entry per CDR3 protein. The sample contains hundreds of thousands of distinct CDR3 sequences, about 17% of which appear only once. Points on this clonotype: What it binds is not known.

V usage is TRBV5-4 and J usage is TRBJ2-3, with 8 bases fitting TRBD2. This TCR came from a woman aged 25 to 45 with Graves' hyperthyroidism. Sample: blood. The CDR3 sequence: CASSRGGLGTDTQYF. The CDR3 bases are TGTGCCAGCAGTCGGGGGGGATTGGGCACAGATACGCAGTATTTT.